This T cell receptor beta chain was sequenced for a study of blood T cell repertoires in COVID-19. In the original processing: Amplification from reference gene primers served as the basis for estimated nucleated cell counts. This table comes from immunoSEQ multiplex PCR, and its TCRdb copy is limited to in-frame clones, with some not included. The DNA gave D and trimming, while V, J and clone size come from that table. Among 100,000 to 150,000 clones listed, around nine tenths were seen once. V dropped 6 bases and J dropped 0 bases, with 14 bases sitting between them. The germline V gene has CDR1 SEHNR and CDR2 FQNEAQ (reference sequence). The CDR3 has 16 residues.

V usage is TRBV7-9 and J usage is TRBJ2-2, with a tentative D call TRBD2 (7 bases). The specimen sequenced was peripheral blood. The origin of this receptor is a woman in her seventies with COVID-19, enrolled during active disease. The CDR3 bases are TGTGCCAGCAGTCCCTGGGAGGGGGCGAACACCGGGGAGCTGTTTTTT. Amino acids: CASSPWEGANTGELFF.